The T cell receptor beta chain described here comes from a study of T-cell memory formation after mild COVID-19. TCRdb fed the 5' RACE reads into MiXCR, producing one record per CDR3 protein. The table has around 200,000 distinct CDR3 sequences, 9.5% to 10% seen once; the top ten hold 3.5% to 4%. The CDR3 loop spans 15 amino acids. Per the germline V gene, CDR1 is SGHRS and CDR2 is YFSETQ. Losses at the gene ends were 4 bases for V and 2 bases for J; bases not matched to a gene: 4. A word on this clonotype: Its antigen is unknown.

Study-level findings and limits: The CD4+ clones that contracted clustered mainly within CM and EM, and the CD8+ clones concentrated in EMRA. Certain responding clones were present in pre-infection memory, suggesting participation of cross-reactive memory. CD4/CD8 balance characterized clones contracting day 15 to 85, and CD4+ skew characterized later expanders. The second-wave clones peaking on day 37 were not confirmed as SARS-CoV-2-specific.

The chain has TRBV5-1 and TRBJ2-5, with 11 nucleotides matching TRBD2. Sequenced sample: PBMCs or a T cell subset sorted from them (not recorded which). This TCR was sampled from a man younger than 35 who had mild COVID-19 (a few samples of this study predate the infection). Cell type and time point are not known. This CDR3 is CASSDRTSGQETQYF. The CDR3 nucleotides read TGCGCCAGCAGCGACCGGACTAGCGGGCAAGAGACCCAGTACTTC.